The subject of this entry is one T cell receptor (beta chain). Antigen unknown. V lost 3 bases, J lost 2 bases, and 10 bases lay in between. Looked up from germline, CDR1 is KGHSH and CDR2 is LQKENI. The CDR3 has 14 amino acids. Clones were read by immunoSEQ multiplex PCR, and TCRdb kept only the in-frame ones, dropping some. The sample yields roughly 30,000 clones, approximately 90% seen once. The data are from a study of T cells in localized non-small cell lung cancer. Overall study results and limits: Uninvolved adjacent lung showed higher T cell clonality than tumor. Longer overall survival associated with higher blood T cell density; shorter survival with higher adjacent-lung clonality.

The sample consisted of peripheral blood, taken before any cancer treatment. The TCR comes from a female donor of 60 years or more with stage III squamous cell lung carcinoma. The rearrangement links TRBV18 to TRBJ1-1; unclear D gene. The CDR3 sequence is CASSPERINTEAFF. In DNA form, the CDR3 reads TGTGCCAGCTCACCGGAACGGATCAACACTGAAGCTTTCTTT.